These T cell receptor beta chains were read from a single sample in a study of cytomegalovirus exposure and HLA in healthy donors. This table comes from immunoSEQ multiplex PCR, and its TCRdb copy is limited to in-frame clones, with some not included. The table lists around 210,000 clones, roughly 80% of them singletons. Material for sequencing was PBMCs. Source of these receptors: a woman aged 25-40 years in good health and CMV-seronegative. CDR3s include the opening cysteine and the closing phenylalanine or tryptophan. The D gene is left open where the match is weak. Clone size is shown for a subset of rows, as once, few, many or a class of expanded clone.

d_call j_call clone_size v_call cdr3_aa cdr3_nt
- TRBJ1-5 - TRBV23-1 CASSQCFPVRGGQNQPQHF TGCGCCAGCAGTCAATGTTTTCCAGTGAGGGGTGGACAGAATCAGCCCCAGCATTTT
- TRBJ1-5 few TRBV7-8 CASSLARNSNQPQHF TGTGCCAGCAGCTTGGCGCGGAATAGCAATCAGCCCCAGCATTTT
TRBD2 TRBJ2-1 - TRBV11-2 CASSLRLAGNNEQFF TGTGCCAGCAGCTTAAGGCTAGCGGGAAACAATGAGCAGTTCTTC
- TRBJ1-2 - TRBV6-1 CASSERNGEGYGYTF TGTGCCAGCAGTGAACGGAATGGGGAGGGCTATGGCTACACCTTC
- TRBJ2-3 - TRBV7-9 CASSGPGFPSTDTQYF TGTGCCAGCAGCGGCCCCGGGTTCCCTAGCACAGATACGCAGTATTTT
- TRBJ2-7 - TRBV30 CAVDGTFYEQYF TGTGCCGTAGACGGGACATTCTACGAGCAGTACTTC
TRBD1 TRBJ1-5 - TRBV7-8 CASSLETGRVGQPQHF TGTGCCAGCAGCTTAGAGACAGGGCGCGTGGGGCAGCCCCAGCATTTT
- TRBJ1-1 few TRBV5-4 CASSLSSVNTEAFF TGTGCCAGCAGCCTGAGTTCGGTGAACACTGAAGCTTTCTTT
- TRBJ2-7 - TRBV5-6 CASSRGTDSSFYEQYF TGTGCCAGCAGCCGGGGGACAGACTCATCTTTCTACGAGCAGTACTTC
- TRBJ2-3 - TRBV29-1 CSVESPNTDTQYF TGCAGCGTTGAAAGCCCGAACACAGATACGCAGTATTTT
TRBD1 TRBJ1-1 - TRBV5-1 CASSSRQGGNTEAFF TGCGCCAGCAGCTCCAGACAGGGGGGGAACACTGAAGCTTTCTTT
- TRBJ2-3 - TRBV2 CASSLTDTQYF TGTGCCAGCAGCCTCACAGATACGCAGTATTTT
- TRBJ1-4 few TRBV5-1 CASSFPDGANEKLFF TGCGCCAGCAGCTTTCCAGACGGAGCGAATGAAAAACTGTTTTTT
- TRBJ1-3 - TRBV2 CARLGGRNTIYF TGTGCCAGACTGGGGGGAAGGAACACCATATATTTT
- TRBJ1-2 - TRBV28 CASSRGDFLAHVANYGYTF TGTGCCAGCAGCCGCGGAGATTTTCTAGCGCACGTCGCTAACTATGGCTACACCTTC